This T cell receptor beta chain was captured in a study of early T cells in non-severe SARS-CoV-2 infection. Study-wide context: The authors sequenced bulk RNA from unsorted whole blood, leaving chains unpaired.

This clonotype was seen repeatedly, ten times or more. Its cognate antigen is unknown. Attachment of unique molecular identifiers was made to individual cDNA molecules. TCRdb ran MiXCR on the 5' RACE reads and lists one entry per CDR3 protein. The sample has about 58,000 distinct CDR3 sequences; 7.7% are singletons. Study-wide results and caveats: Private and CD4 specificities were missed by VDJdb matching, which favored anti-spike CD8 responses.

There are 13 residues in the CDR3. The V gene lost 4 bases and the J gene lost 9 bases, with 14 bases spanning the gap. Looked up from germline, CDR1 is SGDLS and CDR2 is YYNGEE. The origin of this receptor is an adult who was a healthcare worker with PCR-confirmed SARS-CoV-2 infection or an uninfected control (not recorded which). Input material: whole blood. This chain joins TRBV9 and TRBJ2-1; D not certain. CDR3 nucleotide sequence: TGTGCCAGCAGCCCCTTGCCAGATGGTGAGCAGTTCTTC. Protein sequence: CASSPLPDGEQFF.